The sequence of this T cell receptor (beta chain) was determined in a study of blood T cells in healthy people across ages. CDR3 length equals 16 residues. The germline V gene has CDR1 MGHRA and CDR2 YSYEKL. For the second PCR, which ran for 7 to 11 cycles, a sample-barcoded 5' primer and a J-beta primer mix were used. Each CDR3 protein is one row after TCRdb ran MiXCR on the 5' RACE reads. The data hold 1.2 million to 1.5 million distinct CDR3 sequences, with around 59% observed a single time. This chain connects TRBV4-1 to TRBJ2-5; D is undetermined. The DNA end is a closer match to TRBJ2-7, so the J assignment may be wrong. What was sequenced was blood. The receptor was isolated from a man aged 18-30 years in good health. The CDR3 here is CASSPSYYNPGYEQYF. The DNA for the CDR3 is TGCGCCAGCAGCCCATCCTACTACAACCCGGGCTACGAGCAGTACTTC.